What follows is one T cell receptor beta chain and its context. The source of the sample is a study of T cells in Graves' hyperthyroidism and ophthalmopathy. The wider study: Pretreatment peripheral blood was obtained at initial diagnosis.

Amplification targeted TCR beta CDR3 regions from RNA transcripts. The HTBI primer set served for first-round RT-PCR of the TCR CDR3. Using its own MiXCR run on the multiplex PCR reads, TCRdb lists one record per CDR3 protein. Of around 350,000 distinct CDR3 sequences listed, about a fifth are singletons. Stable hyperthyroidism: no ophthalmopathy progression over 18 months of follow-up. PBMCs stemmed from 10 ml fresh peripheral blood. The CDR3 sequence is 16 residues long. The V end was cut by 6 bases, the J end by 7 bases, with 21 bases between. Germline CDR1 SNHLY, CDR2 FYNNEI. The chain joins TRBV2 to TRBJ2-2; D possibly matches TRBD1 or TRBD2 (5 bases each). The clonotype originates from a young woman with Graves' hyperthyroidism. The sequenced sample was blood. This CDR3 reads CASSSQTWGSNGELFF. As DNA, the CDR3 is TGTGCCAGCAGCTCACAAACTTGGGGGAGTAACGGGGAGCTGTTTTTT. The entire variable domain, with the rest obtained from reference TRBV2 and TRBJ2-2, is as follows: EPEVTQTPSHQVTQMGQEVILRCVPISNHLYFYWYRQILGQKVEFLVSFYNNEISEKSEIFDDQFSVERPDGSNFTLKIRSTKLEDSAMYFCASSSQTWGSNGELFFGEGSRLTVL.